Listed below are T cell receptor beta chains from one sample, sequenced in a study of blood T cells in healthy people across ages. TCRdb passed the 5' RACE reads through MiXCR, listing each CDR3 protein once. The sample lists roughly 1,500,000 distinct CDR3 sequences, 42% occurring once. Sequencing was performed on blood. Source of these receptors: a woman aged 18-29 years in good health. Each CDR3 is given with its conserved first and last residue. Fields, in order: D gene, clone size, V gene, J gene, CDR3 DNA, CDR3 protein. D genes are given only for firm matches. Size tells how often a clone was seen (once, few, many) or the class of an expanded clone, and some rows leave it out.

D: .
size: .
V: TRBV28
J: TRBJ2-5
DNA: TGTGCCAGCAGTTCCACAGGGAATCCCAGGGAGACCCAGTACTTC
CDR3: CASSSTGNPRETQYF

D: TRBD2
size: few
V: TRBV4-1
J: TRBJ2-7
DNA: TGCGCCAGCAGCCTGACAGAACAGGGACTAGCGGGGTGGTCCTACGAGCAGTACTTC
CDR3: CASSLTEQGLAGWSYEQYF

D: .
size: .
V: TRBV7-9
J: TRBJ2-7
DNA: TGTGCCAGCAGCTTAGACGCAGACTTCTCCTACGAGCAGTACTTC
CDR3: CASSLDADFSYEQYF

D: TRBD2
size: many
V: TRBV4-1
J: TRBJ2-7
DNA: TGTGCCAGCAGCGGGAGTACCTACGAGCAGTACTTC
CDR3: CASSGSTYEQYF

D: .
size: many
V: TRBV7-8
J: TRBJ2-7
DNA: TGTGCCAGCAGCTTAGCGAGGGACGGAGACTACGAGCAGTACTTC
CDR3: CASSLARDGDYEQYF

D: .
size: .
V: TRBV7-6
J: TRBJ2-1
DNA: TGTGCCAGCAGCTTATTCAGCCAACCCTACAATGAGCAGTTCTTC
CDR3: CASSLFSQPYNEQFF

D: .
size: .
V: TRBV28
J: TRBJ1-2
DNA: TGTGCCAGCAGTCCTCTTTTGGGGGACATAGCTAACTATGGCTACACCTTC
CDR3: CASSPLLGDIANYGYTF

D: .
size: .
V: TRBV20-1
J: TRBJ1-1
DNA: TGCAGTGCTAGAACCCCGGGACACAAGGGGGGCACTGAAGCTTTCTTT
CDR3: CSARTPGHKGGTEAFF

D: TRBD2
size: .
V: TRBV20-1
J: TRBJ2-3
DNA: TGCAGTGCTGGGAGCGGGGGGGCCATCTCAGATACGCAGTATTTT
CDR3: CSAGSGGAISDTQYF

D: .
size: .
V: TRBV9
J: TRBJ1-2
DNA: TGTGCCAGCGAGGGGAGTGATGGCTACACCTTC
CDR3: CASEGSDGYTF

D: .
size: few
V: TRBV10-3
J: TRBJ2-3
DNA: TGTGCCATCAGCGCGGGGATCGCCACAGATACGCAGTATTTT
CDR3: CAISAGIATDTQYF

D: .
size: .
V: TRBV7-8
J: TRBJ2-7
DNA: TGTGCCAGCACCCAGGCCCGACTTGAAGGCCCCTACGAGCAGTACTTC
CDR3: CASTQARLEGPYEQYF

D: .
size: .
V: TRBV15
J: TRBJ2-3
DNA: TGTGCCACCAGCAGAGAGCCTAGCCTCCCGAGGCTTCCCAGCACAGATACGCAGTATTTT
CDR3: CATSREPSLPRLPSTDTQYF

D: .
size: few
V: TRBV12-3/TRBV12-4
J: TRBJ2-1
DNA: TGTGCCAGCAGTTTGGGGGATTATGGTGAGCAGTTCTTC
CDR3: CASSLGDYGEQFF

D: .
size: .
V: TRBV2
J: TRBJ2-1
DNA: TGTGCCAGCAGTGTTTATGGGGGAACAGGGCTAAACAATGAGCAGTTCTTC
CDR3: CASSVYGGTGLNNEQFF

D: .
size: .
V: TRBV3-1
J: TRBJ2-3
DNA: TGTGCCAGCAGCCAAGATCTGGTATCAGATACGCAGTATTTT
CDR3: CASSQDLVSDTQYF

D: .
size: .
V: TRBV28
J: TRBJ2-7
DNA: TGTGCCAGCAGTTTTTCGGGAAACTACGAGCAGTACTTC
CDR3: CASSFSGNYEQYF

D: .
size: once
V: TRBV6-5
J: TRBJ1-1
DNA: TGTGCCAGCACCTCGGGAGGCTACACTGAAGCTTTCTTT
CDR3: CASTSGGYTEAFF

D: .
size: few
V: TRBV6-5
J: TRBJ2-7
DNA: TGTGCCAGCAGTTACTCTTTCGTTTTACCCAACGAGCAGTACTTC
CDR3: CASSYSFVLPNEQYF

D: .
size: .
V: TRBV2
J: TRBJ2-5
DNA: TGTGCCAGCCGTCGAAACCAAGAGACCCAGTACTTC
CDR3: CASRRNQETQYF

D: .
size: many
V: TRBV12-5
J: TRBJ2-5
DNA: TGTGCTAGTGGACCGACAGAAGAGACCCAGTACTTC
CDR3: CASGPTEETQYF

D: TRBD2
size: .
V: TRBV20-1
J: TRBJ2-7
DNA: TGCGGTGCTACCAAGCCCGGGACTAGGACCGCCTACGAGCAGTACTTC
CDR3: CGATKPGTRTAYEQYF

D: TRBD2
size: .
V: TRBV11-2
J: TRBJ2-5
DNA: TGTGCCAGCAGCTTAGGGACTAGCGGCAAAAGAGTACAGACCCAGTACTTC
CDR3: CASSLGTSGKRVQTQYF

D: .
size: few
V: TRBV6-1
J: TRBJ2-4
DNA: TGTGCCAGCAGGGGGACCGGAATAGCCAAAAACATTCAGTACTTC
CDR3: CASRGTGIAKNIQYF

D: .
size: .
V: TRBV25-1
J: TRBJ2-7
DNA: TGTGCCAGCAGTGGGACCGGGCCTAACTCCTACGAGCAGTACTTC
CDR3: CASSGTGPNSYEQYF

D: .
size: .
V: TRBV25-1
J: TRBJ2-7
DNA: TGTGCCAGCAGTGCCACCGGGACCGCGCGCCACGAGCAGTACTTC
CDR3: CASSATGTARHEQYF

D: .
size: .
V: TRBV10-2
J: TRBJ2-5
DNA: TGCGCCAGCAGTGAGTCCCACTGGCCGCAAGAGACCCAGTACTTC
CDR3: CASSESHWPQETQYF

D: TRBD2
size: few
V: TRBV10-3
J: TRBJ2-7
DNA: TGTGCCATCAGTGAGAATGAGGGACTAGTGGTTTACGAGCAGTACTTC
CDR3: CAISENEGLVVYEQYF

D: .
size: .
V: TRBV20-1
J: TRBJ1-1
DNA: TGCAGTGCTAGAGAAATGGTGCAGATAATAGGGCCGAACACTGAAGCTTTCTTT
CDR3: CSAREMVQIIGPNTEAFF

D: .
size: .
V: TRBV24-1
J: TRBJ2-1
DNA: TGTGCCACCAGAGGGACAAAAGGGAACAATGAGCAGTTCTTC
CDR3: CATRGTKGNNEQFF

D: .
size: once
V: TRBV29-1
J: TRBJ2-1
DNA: TGCAGCGTTGAGTTTTCTAACGGCAGCTCCTACAATGAGCAGTTCTTC
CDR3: CSVEFSNGSSYNEQFF